These 11 T cell receptor beta chains came from one sample sequenced in a study of T cells in Graves' hyperthyroidism and ophthalmopathy. Authors of the study amplified TCR beta CDR3 regions from RNA transcripts. A first-round RT-PCR of the TCR CDR3 used the HTBI primer set. TCRdb analysed the multiplex PCR reads with MiXCR anew, one entry per CDR3 protein. The sample yields more than 500,000 distinct CDR3 sequences, about 14% seen once. Sequencing was performed on blood. Receptor source: a woman aged 40 to 50 with Graves' hyperthyroidism.

There are a few counts of this clonotype. The genes are TRBV3-1 and TRBJ2-6; D gene uncertain. Deletions cut 1 base from V and 2 bases from J, with 6 bases between. In germline, CDR1 is LGHDT, CDR2 YNNKEL (reference sequence). The CDR3 totals 15 residues. The CDR3 DNA reads TGTGCCAGCAGCCAAGGCCGTGCTGGGGCCAACGTCCTGACTTTC. Encoded protein: CASSQGRAGANVLTF.

This clonotype was seen at least ten times. The V gene is TRBV12-3 or TRBV12-4, the J gene TRBJ1-2; D not certain. The CDR3 extends over 13 amino acids. Trimming shortened V by 1 base and J by 2 bases, and 5 bases separated the two germline ends. CDR3 region: CASSLDSNYGYTF. In DNA, the CDR3 is TGTGCCAGCAGTTTAGACAGCAACTATGGCTACACCTTC.

V is TRBV15 and J is TRBJ2-1, with 7 nucleotides matching TRBD1. With 3 bases clipped from V and 2 bases from J, the junction kept 10 bases outside the gene matches. CDR1 and CDR2 from the germline V gene are LNHNV and YYDKDF (reference sequence). The CDR3 length is 17 residues. This CDR3 is CATSSPTQGVTYNEQFF. The CDR3 nucleotides are TGTGCCACCAGCAGTCCCACCCAGGGGGTGACCTACAATGAGCAGTTCTTC.

This clonotype has ten or more counts. The chain joins TRBV18 to TRBJ1-1, with D possibly TRBD1 on 5 matching bases. CDR1 is KGHSH and CDR2 is LQKENI in the germline V gene. V was pared by 5 bases and J by 5 bases, with 12 bases between. CDR3 length: 13 residues. CDR3 sequence (DNA): TGTGCCAGCTCAGCACGCGGGGGTACTGAAGCTTTCTTT. Protein: CASSARGGTEAFF.

This clonotype showed up many times. The V call is TRBV2, the J call TRBJ2-1, with 10 bases identical to TRBD2. Per the germline V gene, CDR1 is SNHLY and CDR2 is FYNNEI. The CDR3 length is 19 residues. V dropped 8 bases and J dropped 1; count of bases not matched to a gene: 17. The CDR3 protein is CASDRPVAGGLPSYNEQFF. For the CDR3, the DNA is TGTGCCAGCGACCGTCCCGTAGCGGGAGGCCTCCCGTCCTACAATGAGCAGTTCTTC. The full variable domain, with the rest looked up from reference TRBV2 and TRBJ2-1, is EPEVTQTPSHQVTQMGQEVILRCVPISNHLYFYWYRQILGQKVEFLVSFYNNEISEKSEIFDDQFSVERPDGSNFTLKIRSTKLEDSAMYFCASDRPVAGGLPSYNEQFFGPGTRLTVL.

The chain has TRBV28 and TRBJ2-3; possible D gene TRBD1, 5 bases. This CDR3 comprises 15 residues. V was trimmed by 6 bases and J by 4 bases, leaving 17 bases between them. Germline V CDR1 and CDR2: MDHEN, SYDVKM. The chain's CDR3 is CASSLPQGIPDTQYF. The CDR3 coding sequence is TGTGCCAGCAGCCTTCCGCAGGGCATCCCAGATACGCAGTATTTT.

This clonotype was counted ten times or more. The chain is built from TRBV11-2 and TRBJ2-7; perhaps TRBD1 as D (7 bases). CDR1 is SGHAT and CDR2 is FQNNGV in the germline V gene. CDR3 length: 14 amino acids. V lost 4 bases to trimming and J lost 7 bases, with 17 bases between them. CDR3 amino acids: CASSSDRDSWEQYF. CDR3 in DNA: TGTGCCAGCAGCTCCGACAGGGACTCATGGGAGCAGTACTTC.

This clonotype has only a few counts. The chain is built from TRBV18 and TRBJ1-2; 7 nucleotides match TRBD1. With V trimmed by 3 bases and J by 4 bases, 11 bases remained unmatched. This CDR3 spans 16 amino acids. In germline, CDR1 is KGHSH, CDR2 LQKENI. The CDR3 here is CASSPMGTDLSYGYTF. CDR3 in DNA: TGTGCCAGCTCACCGATGGGGACAGACCTTAGCTATGGCTACACCTTC.

This clonotype has at least ten counts. The genes are TRBV7-2 and TRBJ2-7; 10 nucleotides line up with TRBD1. Trimming took 5 bases from V and 2 from J; bases not matched to a gene: 6. CDR3 length: 15 residues. In germline, CDR1 is SGHTA, CDR2 FQGNSA. DNA for the CDR3: TGTGCCAGCAGCGCATCCGGGACAGGGGCCTACGAGCAGTACTTC. Translating gives CASSASGTGAYEQYF.

The table lists this clonotype with many counts. This chain links TRBV2 with TRBJ2-7; D is ambiguous. Germline CDR1 reads SNHLY; CDR2 reads FYNNEI. The ends were cut back, 3 bases at V and 2 bases at J, with 17 bases in the middle. CDR3 length: 16 residues. This CDR3 reads CASSDLSFLQTYEQYF. The CDR3 region has the DNA TGTGCCAGCAGTGACTTAAGTTTCCTCCAAACCTACGAGCAGTACTTC.

Points on this clonotype: One end of the junction fails to match germline, which may point to a read error. This sequence joins TRBV5-6 and TRBJ2-7; 8 bases are a match to TRBD1. The CDR3 runs 15 residues. Germline V lookup: CDR1 SGHDT, CDR2 YYEEEE. CDR3 in amino acids: CASSLGQGNPYKQYF. Here the CDR3 DNA reads TGTGCCAGCAGCTTGGGACAGGGGAACCCCTACAAGCAGTACTTC.